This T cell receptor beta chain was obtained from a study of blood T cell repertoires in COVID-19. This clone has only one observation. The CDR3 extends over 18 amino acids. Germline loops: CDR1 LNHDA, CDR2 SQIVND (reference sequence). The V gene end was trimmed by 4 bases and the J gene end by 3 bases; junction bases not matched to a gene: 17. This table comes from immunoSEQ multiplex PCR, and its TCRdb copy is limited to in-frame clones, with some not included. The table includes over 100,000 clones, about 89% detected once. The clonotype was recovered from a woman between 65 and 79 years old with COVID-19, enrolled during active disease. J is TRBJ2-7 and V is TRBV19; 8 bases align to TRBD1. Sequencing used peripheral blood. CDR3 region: CASSTIRSTGETIYEQYF. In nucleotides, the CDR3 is TGTGCCAGTAGTACTATTCGATCGACAGGGGAAACGATCTACGAGCAGTACTTC.